This T cell receptor (beta chain) emerged from a study of cytomegalovirus exposure and HLA in healthy donors. Study-wide points: Indistinguishable V segments such as TRBV6-2 and TRBV6-3 were excluded. As was reported, the classifier diagnosed cytomegalovirus status with high specificity and sensitivity. There were 164 TCR beta chains listed as cytomegalovirus-associated.

The PCR used 60 Vbeta and 13 Jbeta primers. Sequenced by immunoSEQ multiplex PCR; TCRdb stores in-frame clones only, minus some. The sample yields more than 150,000 clones, 70% to 80% seen once. The CDR3 length is 17 residues. V gave up 4 bases and J gave up 5 bases; unmatched junction bases: 11. Germline CDR1 reads LNHDA; CDR2 reads SQIVND (reference sequence). On this clone: Its antigen is currently unknown.

Source material: PBMCs. The receptor's source is a man aged 18 to 30 in good health and CMV-seronegative. The J gene is TRBJ1-5, the V gene TRBV19; 10 bases are shared with TRBD1. The CDR3 sequence: CASSTHRDRGRYQPQHF. As DNA, the CDR3 is TGTGCCAGTAGTACCCACCGGGACAGGGGAAGGTATCAGCCCCAGCATTTT.